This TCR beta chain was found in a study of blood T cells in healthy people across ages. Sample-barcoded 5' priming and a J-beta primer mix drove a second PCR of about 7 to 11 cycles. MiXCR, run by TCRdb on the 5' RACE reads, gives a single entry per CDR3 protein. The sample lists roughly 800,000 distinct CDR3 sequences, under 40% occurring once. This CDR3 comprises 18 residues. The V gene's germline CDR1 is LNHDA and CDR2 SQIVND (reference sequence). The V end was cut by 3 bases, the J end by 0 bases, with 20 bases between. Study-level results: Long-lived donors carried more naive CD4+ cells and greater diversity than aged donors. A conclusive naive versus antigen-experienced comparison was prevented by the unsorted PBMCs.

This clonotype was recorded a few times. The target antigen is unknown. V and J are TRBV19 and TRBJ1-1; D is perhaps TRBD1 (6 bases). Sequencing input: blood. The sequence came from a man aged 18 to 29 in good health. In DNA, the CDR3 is TGTGCCAGTAGTATCCCCATGGGGGGCGCGTGGATGAACACTGAAGCTTTCTTT. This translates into CASSIPMGGAWMNTEAFF.